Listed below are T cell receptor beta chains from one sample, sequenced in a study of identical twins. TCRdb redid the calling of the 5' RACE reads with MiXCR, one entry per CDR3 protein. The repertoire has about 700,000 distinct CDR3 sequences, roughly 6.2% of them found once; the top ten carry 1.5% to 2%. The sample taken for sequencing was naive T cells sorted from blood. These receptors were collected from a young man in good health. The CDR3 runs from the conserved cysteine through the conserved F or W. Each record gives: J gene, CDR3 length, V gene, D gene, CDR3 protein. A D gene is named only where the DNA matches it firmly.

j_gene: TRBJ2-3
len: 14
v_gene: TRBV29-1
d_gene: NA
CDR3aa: CSVWGRQRTDTQYF

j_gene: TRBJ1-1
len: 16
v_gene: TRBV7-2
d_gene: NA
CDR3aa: CASSRTALLLNTEAFF

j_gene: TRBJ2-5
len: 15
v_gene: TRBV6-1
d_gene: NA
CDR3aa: CASSPWRMREETQYF

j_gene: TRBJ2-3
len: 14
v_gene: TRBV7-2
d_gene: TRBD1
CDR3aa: CASSLAQGANTQYF

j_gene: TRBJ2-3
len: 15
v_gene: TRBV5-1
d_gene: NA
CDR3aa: CASSLAGVQTDTQYF

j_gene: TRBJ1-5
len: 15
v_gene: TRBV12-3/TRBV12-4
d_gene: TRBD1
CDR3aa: CASSEQGLGNQPQHF

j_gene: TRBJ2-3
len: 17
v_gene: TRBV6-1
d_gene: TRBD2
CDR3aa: CASSPGTSGRGTDTQYF

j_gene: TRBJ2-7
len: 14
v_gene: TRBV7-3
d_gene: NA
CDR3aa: CASSSGGRWDEQYF

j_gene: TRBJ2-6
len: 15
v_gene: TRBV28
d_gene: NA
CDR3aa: CASRRTHSGANVLTF

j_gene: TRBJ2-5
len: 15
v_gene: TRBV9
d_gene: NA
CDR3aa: CASSVALLDKETQYF

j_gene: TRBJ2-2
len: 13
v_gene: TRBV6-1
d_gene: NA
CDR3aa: CASRQGTTGELFF

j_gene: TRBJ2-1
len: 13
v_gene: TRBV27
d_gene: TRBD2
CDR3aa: CASRAGGRNEQFF

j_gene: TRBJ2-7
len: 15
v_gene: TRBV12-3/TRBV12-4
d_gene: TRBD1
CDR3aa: CASSRDRVVSYEQYF

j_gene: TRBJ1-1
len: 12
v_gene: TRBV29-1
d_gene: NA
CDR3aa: CSAWLERGEAFF

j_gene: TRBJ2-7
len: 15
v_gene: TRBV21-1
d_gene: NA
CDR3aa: CASSQGQGGSYEQYF

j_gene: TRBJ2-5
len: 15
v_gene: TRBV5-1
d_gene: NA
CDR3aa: CASSPGPRIQETQYF

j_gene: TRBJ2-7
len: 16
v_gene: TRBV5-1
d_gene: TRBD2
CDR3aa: CASSLASFPGGDEQYF

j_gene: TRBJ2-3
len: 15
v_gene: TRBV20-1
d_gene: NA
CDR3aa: CSARVKRISTDTQYF

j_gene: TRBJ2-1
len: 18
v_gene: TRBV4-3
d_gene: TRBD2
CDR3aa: CASSQGGPGLAVYNEQFF

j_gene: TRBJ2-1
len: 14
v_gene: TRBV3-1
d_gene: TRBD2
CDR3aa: CASSQDWTSGTQFF

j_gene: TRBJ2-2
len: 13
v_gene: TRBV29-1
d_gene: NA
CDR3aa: CSVPGTVTGELFF

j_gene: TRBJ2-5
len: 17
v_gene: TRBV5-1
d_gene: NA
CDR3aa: CASSLPLRDIQQETQYF

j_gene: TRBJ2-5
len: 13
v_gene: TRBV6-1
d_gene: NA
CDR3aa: CASSPGQKETQYF

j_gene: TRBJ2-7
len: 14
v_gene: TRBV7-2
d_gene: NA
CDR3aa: CASSLAPGGREQYF

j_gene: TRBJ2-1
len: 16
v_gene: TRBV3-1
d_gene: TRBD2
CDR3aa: CASSHSSGRSAGEQFF

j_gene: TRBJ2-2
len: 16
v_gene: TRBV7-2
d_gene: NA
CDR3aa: CASSLEPGKNTGELFF

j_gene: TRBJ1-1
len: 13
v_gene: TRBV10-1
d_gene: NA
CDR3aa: CASREDGNTEAFF

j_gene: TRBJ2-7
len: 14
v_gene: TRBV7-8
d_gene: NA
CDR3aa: CASSSWDTAYEQYF

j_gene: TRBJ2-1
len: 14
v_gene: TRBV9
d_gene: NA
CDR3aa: CASSSGPGSNEQFF

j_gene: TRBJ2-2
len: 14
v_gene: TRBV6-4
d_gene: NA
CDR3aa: CASSDSAGTGELFF

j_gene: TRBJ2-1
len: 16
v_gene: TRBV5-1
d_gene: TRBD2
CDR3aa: CASSPTPLAGVGEQFF

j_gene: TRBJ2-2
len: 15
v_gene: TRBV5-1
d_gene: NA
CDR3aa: CASSLGFGDAGELFF

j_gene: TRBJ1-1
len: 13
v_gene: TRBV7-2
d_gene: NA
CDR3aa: CASSFEVDTEAFF

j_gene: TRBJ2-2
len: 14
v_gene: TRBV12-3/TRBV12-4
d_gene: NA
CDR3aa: CASSFGGHTGELFF

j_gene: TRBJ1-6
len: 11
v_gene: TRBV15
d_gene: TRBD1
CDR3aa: CATSNRGFLHF